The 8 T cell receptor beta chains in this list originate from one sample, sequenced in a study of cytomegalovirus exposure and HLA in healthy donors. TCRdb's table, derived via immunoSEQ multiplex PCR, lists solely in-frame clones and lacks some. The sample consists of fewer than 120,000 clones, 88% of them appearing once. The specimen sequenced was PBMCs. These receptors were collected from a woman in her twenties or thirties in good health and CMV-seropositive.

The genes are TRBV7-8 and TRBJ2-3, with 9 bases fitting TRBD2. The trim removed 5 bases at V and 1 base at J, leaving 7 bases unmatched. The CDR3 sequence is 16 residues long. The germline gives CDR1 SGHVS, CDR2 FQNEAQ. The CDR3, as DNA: TGTGCCAGCAGCCGAGGGGCTAGCGGGGGCACAGATACGCAGTATTTT. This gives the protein CASSRGASGGTDTQYF.

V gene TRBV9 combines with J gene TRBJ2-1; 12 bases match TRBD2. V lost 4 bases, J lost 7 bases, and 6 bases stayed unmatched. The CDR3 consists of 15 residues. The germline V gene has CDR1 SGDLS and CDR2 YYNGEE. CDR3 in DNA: TGTGCCAGCAGCTTAAGACTAGCGGGAGTAAATGAGCAGTTCTTC. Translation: CASSLRLAGVNEQFF.

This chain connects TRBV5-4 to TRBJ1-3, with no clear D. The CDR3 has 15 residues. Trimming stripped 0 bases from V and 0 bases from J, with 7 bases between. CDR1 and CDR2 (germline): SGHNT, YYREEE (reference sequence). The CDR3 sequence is CASSLGAPSGNTIYF. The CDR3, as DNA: TGTGCCAGCAGCTTGGGGGCCCCCTCTGGAAACACCATATATTTT.

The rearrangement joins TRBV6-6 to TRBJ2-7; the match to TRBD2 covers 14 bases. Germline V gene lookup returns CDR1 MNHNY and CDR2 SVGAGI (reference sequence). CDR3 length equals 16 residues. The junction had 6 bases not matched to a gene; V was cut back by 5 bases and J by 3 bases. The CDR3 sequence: CASSRGLAGVGYEQYF. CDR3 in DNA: TGTGCCAGCAGTCGGGGACTAGCGGGAGTTGGCTACGAGCAGTACTTC.

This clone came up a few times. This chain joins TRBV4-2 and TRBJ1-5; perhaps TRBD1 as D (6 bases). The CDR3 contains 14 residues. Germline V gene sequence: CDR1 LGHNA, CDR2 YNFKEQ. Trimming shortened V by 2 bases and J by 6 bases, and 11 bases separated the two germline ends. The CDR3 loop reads CASSQYREGQPQHF. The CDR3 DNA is TGTGCCAGCAGCCAATACAGGGAGGGTCAGCCCCAGCATTTT.

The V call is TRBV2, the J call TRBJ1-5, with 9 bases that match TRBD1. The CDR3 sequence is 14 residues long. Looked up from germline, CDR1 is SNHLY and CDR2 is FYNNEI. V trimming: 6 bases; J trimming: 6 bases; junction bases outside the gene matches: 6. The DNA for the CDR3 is TGTGCCAGCAGCGATACAGGGGGCAGTCAGCCCCAGCATTTT. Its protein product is CASSDTGGSQPQHF. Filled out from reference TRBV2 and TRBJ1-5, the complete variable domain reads EPEVTQTPSHQVTQMGQEVILRCVPISNHLYFYWYRQILGQKVEFLVSFYNNEISEKSEIFDDQFSVERPDGSNFTLKIRSTKLEDSAMYFCASSDTGGSQPQHFGDGTRLSIL.

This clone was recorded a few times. This CDR3 is CASSVGDFNEQFF. Here the CDR3 DNA reads TGCGCCAGCAGTGTTGGCGACTTCAATGAGCAGTTCTTC. This chain uses TRBV10-2 with TRBJ2-1; D unclear. CDR3 size: 13 residues. CDR1 is WSHSY and CDR2 is SAAADI in the germline V gene. V lost 4 bases to trimming and J lost 6 bases, with 10 bases between them.

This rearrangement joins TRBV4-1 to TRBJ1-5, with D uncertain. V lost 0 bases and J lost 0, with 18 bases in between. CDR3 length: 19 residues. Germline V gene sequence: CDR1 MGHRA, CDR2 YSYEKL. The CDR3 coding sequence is TGCGCCAGCAGCCAAGATCTTCAGACTGTCGAGATTAGCAATCAGCCCCAGCATTTT. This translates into CASSQDLQTVEISNQPQHF.